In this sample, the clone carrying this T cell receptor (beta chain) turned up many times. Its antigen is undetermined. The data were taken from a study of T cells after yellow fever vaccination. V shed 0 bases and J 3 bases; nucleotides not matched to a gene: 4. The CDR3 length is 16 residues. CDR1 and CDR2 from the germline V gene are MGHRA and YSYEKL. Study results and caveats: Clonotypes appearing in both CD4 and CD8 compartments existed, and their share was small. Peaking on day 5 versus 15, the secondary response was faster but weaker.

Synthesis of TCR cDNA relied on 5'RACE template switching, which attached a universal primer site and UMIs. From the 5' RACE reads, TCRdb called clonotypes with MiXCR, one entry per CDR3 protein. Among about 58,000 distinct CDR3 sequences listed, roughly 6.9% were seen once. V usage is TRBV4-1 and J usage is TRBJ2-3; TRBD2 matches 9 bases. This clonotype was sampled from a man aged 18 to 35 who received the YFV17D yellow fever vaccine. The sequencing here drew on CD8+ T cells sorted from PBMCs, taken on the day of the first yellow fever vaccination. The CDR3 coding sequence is TGCGCCAGCAGCCAAGATCAGACTAGCGGTACAGATACGCAGTATTTT. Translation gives CASSQDQTSGTDTQYF.